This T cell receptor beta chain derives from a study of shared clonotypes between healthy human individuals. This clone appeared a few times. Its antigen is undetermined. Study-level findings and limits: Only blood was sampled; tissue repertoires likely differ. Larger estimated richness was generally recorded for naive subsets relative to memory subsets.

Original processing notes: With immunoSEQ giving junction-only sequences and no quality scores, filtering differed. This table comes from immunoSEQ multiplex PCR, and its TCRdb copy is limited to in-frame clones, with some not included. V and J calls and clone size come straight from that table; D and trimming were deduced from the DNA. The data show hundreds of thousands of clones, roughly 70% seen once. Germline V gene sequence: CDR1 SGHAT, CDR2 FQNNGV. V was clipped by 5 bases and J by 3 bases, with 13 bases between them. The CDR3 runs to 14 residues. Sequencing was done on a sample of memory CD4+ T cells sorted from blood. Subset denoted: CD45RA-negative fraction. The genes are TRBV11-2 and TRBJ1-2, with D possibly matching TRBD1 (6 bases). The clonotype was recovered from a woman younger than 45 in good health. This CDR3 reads CASSLRGQDYGYTF. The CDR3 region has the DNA TGTGCCAGCAGCCTACGGGGGCAGGACTATGGCTACACCTTC.